A single T cell receptor (beta chain) is shown here with its context. What it binds is not known. The sample comes from a study of T cells after yellow fever vaccination. Notes on the study in general: Abundant bulk-derived clonotypes could contaminate FACS-sorted repertoires. Secondary responses were weaker yet peaked faster, day 5 versus 15.

The CDR3 covers 15 residues. V gave up 4 bases and J gave up 9 bases; unmatched junction bases: 9. TCRdb re-called the 5' RACE reads through MiXCR, storing one row per CDR3 protein. The data contain some 400,000 distinct CDR3 sequences, roughly 6.2% of them seen just once; the ten biggest clones take up 15%. The J gene is TRBJ2-1, the V gene TRBV12-3 or TRBV12-4; 10 positions agree with TRBD1. Sample: PBMCs, taken 5 days after the yellow fever booster vaccination. This sequence originates from a man in his thirties or forties who received the YFV17D yellow fever vaccine. CDR3: CASSSSDRGFSEQFF. Here the CDR3 DNA reads TGTGCCAGCAGTTCGTCGGACAGGGGGTTTAGTGAGCAGTTCTTC.